This TCR beta chain was captured by sequencing in a study of CD4 and CD8 cells across lung adenocarcinoma regions. TCRdb re-derived calls from the PCR reads in MiXCR, one entry per CDR3 protein. The sample has 2,400 or so distinct CDR3 sequences, 67% seen once; the top ten hold approximately 23%. V lost 1 base to trimming and J lost 1 base, with 11 bases between them. Per germline, CDR1 MNHNS and CDR2 SASEGT. The CDR3 covers 15 residues. Samples came from patients with localized non-small cell lung adenocarcinoma. This rearrangement joins TRBV6-1 to TRBJ2-7; D ambiguous. The TCR was taken from a female donor with lung adenocarcinoma. The CD4 and CD8 labels of this study may be unreliable. The sequencing input was CD4+ T cells from the center of a lung tumor. The CDR3 DNA follows: TGTGCCAGCAGTGAAGGGGCTCCCTTATCCTACGAGCAGTACTTC. As protein: CASSEGAPLSYEQYF.